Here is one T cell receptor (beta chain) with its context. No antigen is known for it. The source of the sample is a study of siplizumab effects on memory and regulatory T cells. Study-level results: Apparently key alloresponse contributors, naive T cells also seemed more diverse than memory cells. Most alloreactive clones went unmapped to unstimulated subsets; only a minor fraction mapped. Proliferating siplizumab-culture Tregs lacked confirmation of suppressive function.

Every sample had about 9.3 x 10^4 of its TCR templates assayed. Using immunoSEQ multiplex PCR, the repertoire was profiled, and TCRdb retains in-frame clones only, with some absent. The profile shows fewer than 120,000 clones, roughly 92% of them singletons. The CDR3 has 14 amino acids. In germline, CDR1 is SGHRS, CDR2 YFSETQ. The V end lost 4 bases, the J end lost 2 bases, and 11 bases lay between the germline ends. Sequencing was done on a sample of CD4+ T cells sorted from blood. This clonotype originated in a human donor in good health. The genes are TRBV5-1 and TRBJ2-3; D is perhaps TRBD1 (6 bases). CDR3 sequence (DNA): TGCGCCAGCAGCGACAGGACTTACACAGATACGCAGTATTTT. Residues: CASSDRTYTDTQYF.